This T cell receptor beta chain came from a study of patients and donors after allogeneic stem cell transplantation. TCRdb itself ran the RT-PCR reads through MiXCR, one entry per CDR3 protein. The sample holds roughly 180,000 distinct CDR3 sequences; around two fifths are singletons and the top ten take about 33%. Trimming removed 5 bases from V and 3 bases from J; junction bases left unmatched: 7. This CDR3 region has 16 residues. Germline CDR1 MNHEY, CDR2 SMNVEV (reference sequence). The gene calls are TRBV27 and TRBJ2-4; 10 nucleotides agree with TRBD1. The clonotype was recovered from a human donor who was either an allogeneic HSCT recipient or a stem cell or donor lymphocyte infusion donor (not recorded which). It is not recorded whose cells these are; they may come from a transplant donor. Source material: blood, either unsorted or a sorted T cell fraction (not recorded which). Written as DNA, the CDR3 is TGTGCCAGCAGTCGGGGACAGGGGAAAGGCAAAAACATTCAGTACTTC. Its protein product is CASSRGQGKGKNIQYF.